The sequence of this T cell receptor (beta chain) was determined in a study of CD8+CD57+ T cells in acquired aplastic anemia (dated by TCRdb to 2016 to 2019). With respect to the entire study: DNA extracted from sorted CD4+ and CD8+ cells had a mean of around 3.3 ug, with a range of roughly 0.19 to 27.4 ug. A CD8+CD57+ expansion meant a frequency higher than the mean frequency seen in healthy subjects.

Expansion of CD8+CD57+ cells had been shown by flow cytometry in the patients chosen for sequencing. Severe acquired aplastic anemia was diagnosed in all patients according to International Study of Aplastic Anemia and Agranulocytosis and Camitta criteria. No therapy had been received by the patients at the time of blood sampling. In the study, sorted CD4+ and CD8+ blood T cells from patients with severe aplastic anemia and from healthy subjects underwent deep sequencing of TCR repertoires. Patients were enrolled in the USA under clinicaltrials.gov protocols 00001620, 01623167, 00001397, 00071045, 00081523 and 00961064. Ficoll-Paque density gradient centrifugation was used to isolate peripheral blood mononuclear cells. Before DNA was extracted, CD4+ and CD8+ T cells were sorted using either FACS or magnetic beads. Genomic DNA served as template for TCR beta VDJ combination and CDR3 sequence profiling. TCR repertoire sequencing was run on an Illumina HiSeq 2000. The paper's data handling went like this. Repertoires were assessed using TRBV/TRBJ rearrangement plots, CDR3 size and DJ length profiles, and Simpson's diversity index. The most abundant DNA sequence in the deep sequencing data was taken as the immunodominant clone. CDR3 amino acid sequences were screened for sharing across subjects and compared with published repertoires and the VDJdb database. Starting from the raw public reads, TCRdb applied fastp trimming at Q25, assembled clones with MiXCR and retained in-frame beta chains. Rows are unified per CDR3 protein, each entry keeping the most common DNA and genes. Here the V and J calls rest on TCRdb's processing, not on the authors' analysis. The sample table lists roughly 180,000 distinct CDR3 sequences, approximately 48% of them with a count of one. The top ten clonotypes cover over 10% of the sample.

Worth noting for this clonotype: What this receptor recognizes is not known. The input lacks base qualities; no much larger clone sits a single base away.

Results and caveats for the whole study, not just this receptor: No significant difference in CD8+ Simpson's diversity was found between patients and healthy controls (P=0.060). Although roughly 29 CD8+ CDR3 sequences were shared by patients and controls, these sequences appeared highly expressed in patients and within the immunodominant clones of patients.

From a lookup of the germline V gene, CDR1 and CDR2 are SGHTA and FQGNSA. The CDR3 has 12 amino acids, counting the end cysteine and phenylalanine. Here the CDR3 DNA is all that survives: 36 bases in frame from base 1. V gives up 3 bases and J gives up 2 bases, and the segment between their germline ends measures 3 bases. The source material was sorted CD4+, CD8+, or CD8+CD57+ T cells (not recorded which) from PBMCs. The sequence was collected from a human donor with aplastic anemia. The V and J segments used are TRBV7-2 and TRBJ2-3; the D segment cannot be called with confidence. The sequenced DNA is TGTGCCAGCAGCTTCTTCACAGATACGCAGTATTTT. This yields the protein CASSFFTDTQYF.